One and the same sample provided the 3 T cell receptor beta chains below, sequenced in a study of cytomegalovirus exposure and HLA in healthy donors. Both 60 Vbeta primers and 13 Jbeta primers went into the PCR. Assay used: immunoSEQ multiplex PCR; TCRdb lists only in-frame clones, some missing. The sample has 87,000 or so clones; less than 10% are singletons. Material for sequencing was PBMCs. All receptors derive from a man aged 50 or older in good health and CMV-seronegative.

V usage is TRBV30 and J usage is TRBJ1-2; 7 positions agree with TRBD1. J lost 2 bases, V lost 1 base, and 1 base had no gene match. Germline V CDR1 and CDR2: GTSNPN, SVGIG (reference sequence). The CDR3 spans 13 residues. The CDR3 region is CAWSGQGNYGYTF. CDR3 bases: TGTGCCTGGAGTGGACAGGGCAACTATGGCTACACCTTC.

The chain recombines TRBV29-1 with TRBJ2-3; 10 nucleotides match TRBD2. Trimming took 3 bases from V and 3 from J; bases not matched to a gene: 3. CDR3 size: 14 residues. Germline V gene lookup returns CDR1 SQVTM and CDR2 ANQGSEA. Here the CDR3 reads CSVDSSGRTDTQYF. The CDR3 DNA reads TGCAGCGTTGATTCTAGCGGGAGAACAGATACGCAGTATTTT.

The CDR3 sequence: CASIDSSGANVLTF. The CDR3 nucleotides are TGTGCCAGCATCGACTCTTCTGGGGCCAACGTCCTGACTTTC. The chain employs TRBV13 and TRBJ2-6; D is undetermined. The CDR3 runs to 14 residues. Trimming cost V 7 bases and J 1 base, with 8 bases left between them. Germline V gene data show CDR1 as PRHDT and CDR2 as FYEKMQ (reference sequence).